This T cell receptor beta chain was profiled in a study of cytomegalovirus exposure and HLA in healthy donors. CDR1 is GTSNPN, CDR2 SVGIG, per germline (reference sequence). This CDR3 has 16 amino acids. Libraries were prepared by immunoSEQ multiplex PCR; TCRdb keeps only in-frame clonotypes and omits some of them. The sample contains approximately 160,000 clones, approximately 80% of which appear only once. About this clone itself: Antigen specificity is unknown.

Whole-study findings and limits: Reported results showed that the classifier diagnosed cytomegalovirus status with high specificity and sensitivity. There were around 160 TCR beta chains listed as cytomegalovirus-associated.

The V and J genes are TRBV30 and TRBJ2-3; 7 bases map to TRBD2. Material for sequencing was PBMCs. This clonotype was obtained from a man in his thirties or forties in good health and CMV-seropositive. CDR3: CVSHGEGLSRTDTQYF. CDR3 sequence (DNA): TGTGTCTCCCACGGGGAGGGCCTCTCTCGCACAGATACGCAGTATTTT.